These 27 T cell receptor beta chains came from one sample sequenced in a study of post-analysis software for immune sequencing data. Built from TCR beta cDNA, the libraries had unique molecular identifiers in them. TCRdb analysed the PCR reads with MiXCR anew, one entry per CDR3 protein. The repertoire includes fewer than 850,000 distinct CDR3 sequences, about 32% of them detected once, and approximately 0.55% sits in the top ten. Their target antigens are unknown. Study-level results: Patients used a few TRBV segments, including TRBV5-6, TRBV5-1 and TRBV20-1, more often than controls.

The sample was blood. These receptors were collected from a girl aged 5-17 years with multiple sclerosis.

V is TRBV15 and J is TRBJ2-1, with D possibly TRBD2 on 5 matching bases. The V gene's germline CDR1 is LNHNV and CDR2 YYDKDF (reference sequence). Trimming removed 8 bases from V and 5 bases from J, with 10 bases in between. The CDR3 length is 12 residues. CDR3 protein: CATLGLNNEQFF. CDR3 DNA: TGTGCCACCCTTGGACTCAACAATGAGCAGTTCTTC. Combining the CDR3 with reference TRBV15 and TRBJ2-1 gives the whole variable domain DAMVIQNPRYQVTQFGKPVTLSCSQTLNHNVMYWYQQKSSQAPKLLFHYYDKDFNNEADTPDNFQSRRPNTSFCFLDIRSPGLGDTAMYLCATLGLNNEQFFGPGTRLTVL.

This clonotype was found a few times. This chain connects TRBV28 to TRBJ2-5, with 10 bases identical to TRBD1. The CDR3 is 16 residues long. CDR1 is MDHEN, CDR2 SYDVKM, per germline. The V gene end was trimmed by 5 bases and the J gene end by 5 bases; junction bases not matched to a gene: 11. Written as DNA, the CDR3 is TGTGCCAGCAGTCGATCGACAGGGGGCCAGGTCGAGACCCAGTACTTC. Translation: CASSRSTGGQVETQYF.

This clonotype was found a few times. In nucleotides, the CDR3 is TGTGCCAGCAGTTACACCTACGGACTAGCGGGCCCCACAGATACGCAGTATTTT. Translated, it gives CASSYTYGLAGPTDTQYF. This chain links TRBV6-2 or TRBV6-3 with TRBJ2-3; 11 bases map to TRBD2. Per the germline V gene, CDR1 is MNHEY and CDR2 is SVGEGT. This CDR3 has 18 residues. V lost 2 bases to trimming and J lost 2 bases; unmatched junction nucleotides: 9.

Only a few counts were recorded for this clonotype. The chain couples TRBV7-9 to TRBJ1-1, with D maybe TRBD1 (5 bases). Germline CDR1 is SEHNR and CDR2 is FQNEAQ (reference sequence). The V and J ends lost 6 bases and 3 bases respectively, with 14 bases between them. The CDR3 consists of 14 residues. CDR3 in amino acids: CASRVPGRDTEAFF. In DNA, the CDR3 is TGTGCCAGCAGGGTCCCGGGGCGCGACACTGAAGCTTTCTTT.

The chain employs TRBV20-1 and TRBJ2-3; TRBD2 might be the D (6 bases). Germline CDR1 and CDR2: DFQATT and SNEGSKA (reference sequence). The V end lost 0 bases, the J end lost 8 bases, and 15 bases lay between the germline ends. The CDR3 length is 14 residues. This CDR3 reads CSARELRGEGTQYF. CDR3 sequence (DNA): TGCAGTGCTAGAGAGCTCCGCGGGGAAGGTACGCAGTATTTT.

DNA of the CDR3: TGTGCCACCAGCAGAGATCAATGGACAGGTCGAAACATTCAGTACTTC. Its protein is CATSRDQWTGRNIQYF. V and J are TRBV15 and TRBJ2-4; 7 bases are shared with TRBD1. V trimming: 0 bases; J trimming: 6 bases; junction bases outside the gene matches: 8. Germline CDR1 and CDR2: LNHNV and YYDKDF (reference sequence). CDR3 length: 16 amino acids.

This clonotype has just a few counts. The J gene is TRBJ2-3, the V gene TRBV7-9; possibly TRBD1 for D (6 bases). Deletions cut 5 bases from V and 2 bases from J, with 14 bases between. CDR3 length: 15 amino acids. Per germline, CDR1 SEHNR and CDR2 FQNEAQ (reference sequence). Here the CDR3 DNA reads TGTGCCAGCAGCGGAGGCCCAGGGGACACAGATACGCAGTATTTT. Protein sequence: CASSGGPGDTDTQYF.

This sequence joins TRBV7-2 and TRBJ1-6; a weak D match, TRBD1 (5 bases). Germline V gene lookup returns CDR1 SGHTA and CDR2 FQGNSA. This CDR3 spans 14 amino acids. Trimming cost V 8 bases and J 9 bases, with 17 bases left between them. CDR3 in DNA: TGTGCCAGCTCTGGGGACCGTCTGGGTTCACCCCTCCACTTT. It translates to CASSGDRLGSPLHF.

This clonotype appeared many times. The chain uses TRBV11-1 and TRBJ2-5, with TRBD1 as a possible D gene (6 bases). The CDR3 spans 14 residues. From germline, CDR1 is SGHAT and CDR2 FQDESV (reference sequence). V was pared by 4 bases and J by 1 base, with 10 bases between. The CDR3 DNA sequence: TGTGCCAGCAGCTCCGGGACAACCCAAGAGACCCAGTACTTC. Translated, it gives CASSSGTTQETQYF.

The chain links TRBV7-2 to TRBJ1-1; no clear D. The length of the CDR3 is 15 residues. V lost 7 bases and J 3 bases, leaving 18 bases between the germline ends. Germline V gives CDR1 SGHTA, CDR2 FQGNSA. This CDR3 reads CASTPLVRQYTEAFF. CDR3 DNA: TGTGCCAGCACCCCCTTGGTGCGCCAGTACACTGAAGCTTTCTTT.

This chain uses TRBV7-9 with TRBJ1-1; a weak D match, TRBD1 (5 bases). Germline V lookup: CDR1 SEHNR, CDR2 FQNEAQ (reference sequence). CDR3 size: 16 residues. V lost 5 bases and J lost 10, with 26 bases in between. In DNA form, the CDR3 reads TGTGCCAGCAGCCCCGCGGTGGGGGAGTTAAGGGGCAGAGCTTTCTTT. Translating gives CASSPAVGELRGRAFF.

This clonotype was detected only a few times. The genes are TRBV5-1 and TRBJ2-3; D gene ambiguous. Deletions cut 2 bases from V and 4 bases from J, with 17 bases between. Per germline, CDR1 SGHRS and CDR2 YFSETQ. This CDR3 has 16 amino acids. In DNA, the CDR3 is TGCGCCAGCAGCTTATTCAACATGAGGAAGCCAGATACGCAGTATTTT. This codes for CASSLFNMRKPDTQYF.

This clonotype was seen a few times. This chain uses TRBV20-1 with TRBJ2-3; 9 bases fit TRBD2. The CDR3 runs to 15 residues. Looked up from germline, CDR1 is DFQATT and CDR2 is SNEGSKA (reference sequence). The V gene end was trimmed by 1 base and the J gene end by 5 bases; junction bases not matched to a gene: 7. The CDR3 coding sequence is TGCAGTGCTAGAGTGCCTAGCGGGGACATAGATACGCAGTATTTT. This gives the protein CSARVPSGDIDTQYF.

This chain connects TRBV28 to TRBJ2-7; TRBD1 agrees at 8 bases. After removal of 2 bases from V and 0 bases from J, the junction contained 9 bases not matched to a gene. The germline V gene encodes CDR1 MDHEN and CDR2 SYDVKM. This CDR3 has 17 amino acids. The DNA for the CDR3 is TGTGCCAGCAGTTTAATCGGGACAGGACTATACTCCTACGAGCAGTACTTC. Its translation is CASSLIGTGLYSYEQYF. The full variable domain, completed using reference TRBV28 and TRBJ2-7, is DVKVTQSSRYLVKRTGEKVFLECVQDMDHENMFWYRQDPGLGLRLIYFSYDVKMKEKGDIPEGYSVSREKKERFSLILESASTNQTSMYLCASSLIGTGLYSYEQYFGPGTRLTVT.

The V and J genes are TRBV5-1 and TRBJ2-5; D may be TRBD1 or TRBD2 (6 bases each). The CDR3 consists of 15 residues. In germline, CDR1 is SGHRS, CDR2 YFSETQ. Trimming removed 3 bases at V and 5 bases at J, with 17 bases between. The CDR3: CASSWDIGGRETQYF. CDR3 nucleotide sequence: TGCGCCAGCAGCTGGGACATCGGGGGCCGGGAGACCCAGTACTTC. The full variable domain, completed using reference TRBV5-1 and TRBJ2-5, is KAGVTQTPRYLIKTRGQQVTLSCSPISGHRSVSWYQQTPGQGLQFLFEYFSETQRNKGNFPGRFSGRQFSNSRSEMNVSTLELGDSALYLCASSWDIGGRETQYFGPGTRLLVL.

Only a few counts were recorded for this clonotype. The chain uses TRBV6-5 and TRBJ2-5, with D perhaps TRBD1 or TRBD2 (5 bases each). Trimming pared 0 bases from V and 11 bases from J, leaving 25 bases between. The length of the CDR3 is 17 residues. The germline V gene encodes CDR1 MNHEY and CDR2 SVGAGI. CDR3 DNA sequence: TGTGCCAGCAGTTACTCGAGGGGACCAGAGGCCCTTGGGGAGCAGTACTTC. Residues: CASSYSRGPEALGEQYF.

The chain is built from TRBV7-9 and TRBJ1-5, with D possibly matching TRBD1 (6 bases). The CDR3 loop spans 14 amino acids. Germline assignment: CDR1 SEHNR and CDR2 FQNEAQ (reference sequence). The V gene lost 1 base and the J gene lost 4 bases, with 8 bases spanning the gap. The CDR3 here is CASSLGGQNQPQHF. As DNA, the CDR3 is TGTGCCAGCAGCTTAGGGGGGCAGAATCAGCCCCAGCATTTT.

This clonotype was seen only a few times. The CDR3 is CASSYSPDRETQYF. As DNA, the CDR3 is TGTGCCAGCAGTTACTCGCCAGACCGAGAGACCCAGTACTTC. The chain employs TRBV6-6 and TRBJ2-5; D uncertain. Germline V gene lookup returns CDR1 MNHNY and CDR2 SVGAGI (reference sequence). Trimming cost V 0 bases and J 4 bases, with 9 bases left between them. This CDR3 is 14 amino acids long.

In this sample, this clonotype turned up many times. In nucleotides, the CDR3 is TGCGCCAGCAGTGAGTCGCGGGGCTCTGGGGCCAACGTCCTGACTTTC. This gives the protein CASSESRGSGANVLTF. The chain links TRBV10-2 to TRBJ2-6, with D tentatively TRBD2 (6 bases). The V end lost 0 bases, the J end lost 0 bases, and 6 bases lay between the germline ends. This CDR3 has 16 amino acids. CDR1 WSHSY and CDR2 SAAADI come from the germline V gene.

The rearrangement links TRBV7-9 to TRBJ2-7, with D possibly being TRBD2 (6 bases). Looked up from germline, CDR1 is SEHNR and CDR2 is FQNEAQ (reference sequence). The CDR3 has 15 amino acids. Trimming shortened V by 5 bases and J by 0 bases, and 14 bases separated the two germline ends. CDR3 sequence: CASSPQGGTSYEQYF. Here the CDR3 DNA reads TGTGCCAGCAGCCCCCAAGGCGGGACCTCCTACGAGCAGTACTTC.

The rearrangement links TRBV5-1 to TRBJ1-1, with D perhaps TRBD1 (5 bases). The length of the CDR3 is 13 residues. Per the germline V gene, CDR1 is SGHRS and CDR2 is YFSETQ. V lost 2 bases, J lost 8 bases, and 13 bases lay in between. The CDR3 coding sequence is TGCGCCAGCAGCTTTGGCACCTCAGGGGAAGCTTTCTTT. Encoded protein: CASSFGTSGEAFF.

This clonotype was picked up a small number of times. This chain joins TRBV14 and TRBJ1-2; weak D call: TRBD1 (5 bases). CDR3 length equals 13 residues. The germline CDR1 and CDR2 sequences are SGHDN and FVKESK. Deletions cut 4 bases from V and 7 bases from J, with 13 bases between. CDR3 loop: CASSLSEGTGYTF. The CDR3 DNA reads TGTGCCAGCAGCCTCAGCGAGGGGACTGGCTACACCTTC.

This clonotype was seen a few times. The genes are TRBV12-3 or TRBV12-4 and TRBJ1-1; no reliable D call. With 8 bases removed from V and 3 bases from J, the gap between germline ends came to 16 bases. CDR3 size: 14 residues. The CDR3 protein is CASGAANGDTEAFF. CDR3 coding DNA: TGTGCCAGCGGAGCCGCGAATGGGGACACTGAAGCTTTCTTT.

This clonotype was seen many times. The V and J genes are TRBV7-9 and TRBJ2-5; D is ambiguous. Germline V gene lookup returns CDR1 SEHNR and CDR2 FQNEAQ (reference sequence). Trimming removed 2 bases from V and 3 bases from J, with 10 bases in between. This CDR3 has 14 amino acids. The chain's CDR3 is CASSLLAEKETQYF. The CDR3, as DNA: TGTGCCAGCAGCTTACTGGCAGAGAAAGAGACCCAGTACTTC.

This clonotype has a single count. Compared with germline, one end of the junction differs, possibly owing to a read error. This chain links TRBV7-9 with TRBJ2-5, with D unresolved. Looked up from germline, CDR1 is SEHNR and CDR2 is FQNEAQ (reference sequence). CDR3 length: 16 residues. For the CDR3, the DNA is TGTGCCAGCAGCTCCCCGGGCAGCTACTTTAAAGAGACCCGGTACTTC. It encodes CASSSPGSYFKETRYF.

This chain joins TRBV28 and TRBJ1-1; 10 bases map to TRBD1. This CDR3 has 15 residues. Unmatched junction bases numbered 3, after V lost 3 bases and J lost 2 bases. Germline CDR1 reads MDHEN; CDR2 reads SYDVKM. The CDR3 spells CASSFDRGPNTEAFF. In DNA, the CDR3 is TGTGCCAGCAGTTTCGACAGGGGGCCAAACACTGAAGCTTTCTTT. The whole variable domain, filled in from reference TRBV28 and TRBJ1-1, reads DVKVTQSSRYLVKRTGEKVFLECVQDMDHENMFWYRQDPGLGLRLIYFSYDVKMKEKGDIPEGYSVSREKKERFSLILESASTNQTSMYLCASSFDRGPNTEAFFGQGTRLTVV.

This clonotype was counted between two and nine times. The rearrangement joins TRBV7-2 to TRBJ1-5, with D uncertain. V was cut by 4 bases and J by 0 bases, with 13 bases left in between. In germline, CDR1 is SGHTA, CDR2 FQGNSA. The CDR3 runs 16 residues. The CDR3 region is CASSSEGGYSNQPQHF. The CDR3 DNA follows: TGTGCCAGCAGCTCGGAAGGAGGATATAGCAATCAGCCCCAGCATTTT.